Listed below are T cell receptor beta chains from one sample, sequenced in a study of blood T cell repertoires in COVID-19. Repertoires were generated with immunoSEQ multiplex PCR, while TCRdb's copy carries only in-frame clones and drops some. The data hold about 350,000 clones, with about 90% observed a single time. Sequences were obtained from peripheral blood. These receptors were obtained from a woman younger than 35 who had recovered from COVID-19. Each CDR3 is given with its conserved first and last residue. A D gene is named only where the DNA matches it firmly. Some rows have no size entry. The others give once, few or many, or a class for an expanded clone.

v_call	j_call	clone_size	d_call	cdr3_aa	cdr3_nt
TRBV25-1	TRBJ2-1	NA	TRBD2	CASSEFTSGRHNEQFF	TGTGCCAGCAGTGAATTCACTAGCGGGAGACACAATGAGCAGTTCTTC
TRBV10-1	TRBJ1-6	NA	NA	CASAPGANSPLHF	TGCGCCAGCGCCCCGGGAGCCAATTCACCCCTCCACTTT
TRBV9	TRBJ1-2	NA	TRBD1	CASSSRDRGQHGYTF	TGTGCCAGCAGCTCACGGGACAGGGGGCAACATGGCTACACCTTC
TRBV11-3	TRBJ1-1	NA	NA	CASSLDPGTRTEAFF	TGTGCCAGCAGCTTAGACCCCGGGACACGGACTGAAGCTTTCTTT
TRBV27	TRBJ1-6	NA	NA	CASSFSTTGIESPLHF	TGTGCCAGCAGTTTCAGTACGACAGGAATAGAGTCACCCCTCCACTTT
TRBV18	TRBJ2-2	NA	TRBD2	CASSPSGRATGELFF	TGTGCCAGCTCACCAAGTGGGAGGGCCACCGGGGAGCTGTTTTTT
TRBV11-3	TRBJ2-5	NA	TRBD2	CASSLLAGQETQYF	TGTGCCAGCAGCCTACTAGCGGGGCAAGAGACCCAGTACTTC
TRBV9	TRBJ2-3	NA	TRBD2	CASSVGSGRDTQYF	TGTGCCAGCAGCGTAGGAAGCGGGAGGGATACGCAGTATTTT
TRBV6-6	TRBJ1-1	NA	TRBD1	CASSPRPSWTGGMNTEAFF	TGTGCCAGCAGTCCCAGACCTAGTTGGACAGGGGGAATGAACACTGAAGCTTTCTTT
TRBV29-1	TRBJ2-6	NA	TRBD1	CSTLDRAGANVLTF	TGCAGCACCCTCGACAGGGCTGGGGCCAACGTCCTGACTTTC
TRBV30	TRBJ2-3	NA	NA	CAWSPRLAGTDTQYF	TGTGCCTGGAGCCCCCGACTGGCGGGTACAGATACGCAGTATTTT
TRBV10-3	TRBJ1-1	NA	TRBD1	CAISGGQGYTEAFF	TGTGCCATCAGTGGGGGACAGGGGTACACTGAAGCTTTCTTT
TRBV9	TRBJ1-5	NA	NA	CASSASGSGNQPQHF	TGTGCCAGCAGCGCATCTGGGAGTGGAAATCAGCCCCAGCATTTT
TRBV6-6	TRBJ2-1	few	NA	CASSSQRLPGDEQFF	TGTGCCAGCAGTTCACAGCGGCTCCCGGGCGATGAGCAGTTCTTC
TRBV11-3	TRBJ2-3	NA	TRBD2	CASSTRLAGGPGTDTQYF	TGTGCCAGCAGCACCAGACTAGCGGGAGGGCCGGGCACAGATACGCAGTATTTT
TRBV5-1	TRBJ2-1	NA	TRBD2	CASSGGSSYNEQFF	TGCGCCAGCAGCGGCGGGAGTTCCTACAATGAGCAGTTCTTC
TRBV11-2	TRBJ2-2	NA	TRBD2	CASSASGSNTGELFF	TGTGCCAGCAGCGCTAGCGGATCGAACACCGGGGAGCTGTTTTTT
TRBV29-1	TRBJ2-3	NA	TRBD2	CSALQGKGASGDVSTDTQYF	TGCAGCGCCCTACAGGGGAAAGGAGCTAGCGGGGACGTTAGCACAGATACGCAGTATTTT
TRBV28	TRBJ2-1	NA	TRBD2	CASSFGTSGHNEQFF	TGTGCCAGCAGTTTTGGGACTAGCGGTCACAATGAGCAGTTCTTC
TRBV6-6	TRBJ1-4	NA	TRBD1	CASSYRAGGEKLFF	TGTGCCTCCAGTTATAGGGCAGGGGGGGAAAAACTGTTTTTT
TRBV19	TRBJ2-5	NA	TRBD1	CASSARTGLSSETQYF	TGTGCCAGTAGTGCGAGGACAGGGCTTTCTTCAGAGACCCAGTACTTC
TRBV7-9	TRBJ1-1	NA	NA	CASRSAGPAAAEAFF	TGTGCCAGCCGCTCCGCGGGCCCCGCGGCCGCTGAAGCTTTCTTT
TRBV19	TRBJ1-1	NA	TRBD1	CASSGRQGWGTEAFF	TGTGCCAGTAGTGGACGACAGGGTTGGGGCACTGAAGCTTTCTTT
TRBV27	TRBJ1-5	once	NA	CASRPSGSNQPQHF	TGTGCCAGCAGGCCCTCAGGGAGCAATCAGCCCCAGCATTTT
TRBV18	TRBJ2-6	NA	NA	CASSPKGHSGANVLTF	TGTGCCAGCTCACCGAAAGGACATTCTGGGGCCAACGTCCTGACTTTC
TRBV9	TRBJ1-2	NA	TRBD1	CASSEGQSYYGYTF	TGTGCCAGCAGCGAGGGACAGTCCTACTATGGCTACACCTTC
TRBV27	TRBJ1-5	NA	TRBD1	CASSRGTANQPQHF	TGTGCCAGCAGTCGCGGGACAGCTAATCAGCCCCAGCATTTT
TRBV9	TRBJ2-1	once	NA	CASSVEGAQYNEQFF	TGTGCCAGCAGCGTAGAAGGGGCTCAATACAATGAGCAGTTCTTC
TRBV2	TRBJ1-2	NA	TRBD1	CASFPGTATNYGYTF	TGTGCCAGCTTTCCCGGGACAGCGACTAACTATGGCTACACCTTC
TRBV11-3	TRBJ1-3	NA	NA	CASSEGSYGNTIYF	TGTGCCAGCAGCGAGGGTAGTTACGGGAACACCATATATTTT
TRBV5-1	TRBJ1-6	NA	NA	CASSFTGVWNSPLHF	TGCGCCAGCAGTTTTACCGGAGTTTGGAATTCACCCCTCCACTTT
TRBV24-1	TRBJ2-2	NA	NA	CATSEIGTGDTGELFF	TGTGCCACCAGTGAGATTGGGACGGGAGACACCGGGGAGCTGTTTTTT
TRBV11-2	TRBJ2-3	NA	TRBD2	CASNLLAGGTDTQYF	TGTGCCAGCAACTTACTAGCGGGAGGAACAGATACGCAGTATTTT
TRBV6-6	TRBJ2-1	NA	NA	CASSYAGIMDEQFF	TGTGCCAGCAGTTACGCCGGGATAATGGATGAGCAGTTCTTC
TRBV29-1	TRBJ2-5	NA	TRBD1	CSVVGTGGLGTQYF	TGCAGCGTTGTAGGGACAGGGGGGTTGGGGACCCAGTACTTC
TRBV19	TRBJ2-5	NA	TRBD2	CASSLPASGQETQYF	TGTGCCAGTAGTTTACCCGCTAGCGGGCAAGAGACCCAGTACTTC
TRBV2	TRBJ2-1	NA	TRBD2	CASMVIAGGTGEQFF	TGTGCCAGCATGGTAATAGCGGGAGGGACTGGTGAGCAGTTCTTC
TRBV27	TRBJ1-4	NA	NA	CASSRSSRGSGEKLFF	TGTGCCAGCAGTCGGAGCTCAAGGGGGTCAGGGGAAAAACTGTTTTTT
TRBV6-6	TRBJ2-1	once	TRBD2	CASSQSGSGGNEQFF	TGTGCCAGCAGTCAAAGCGGGAGTGGCGGCAATGAGCAGTTCTTC
TRBV6-2/TRBV6-3	TRBJ1-5	NA	NA	CASSPESNQPQHF	TGTGCCAGCAGCCCCGAGAGCAATCAGCCCCAGCATTTT
TRBV27	TRBJ1-1	NA	NA	CASSIHRNTEAFF	TGTGCCAGCAGCATACACAGGAACACTGAAGCTTTCTTT
TRBV6-2/TRBV6-3	TRBJ2-5	NA	TRBD2	CASSLRREGPMDF	TGTGCCAGCAGTTTGAGGCGGGAGGGGCCTATGGACTTC